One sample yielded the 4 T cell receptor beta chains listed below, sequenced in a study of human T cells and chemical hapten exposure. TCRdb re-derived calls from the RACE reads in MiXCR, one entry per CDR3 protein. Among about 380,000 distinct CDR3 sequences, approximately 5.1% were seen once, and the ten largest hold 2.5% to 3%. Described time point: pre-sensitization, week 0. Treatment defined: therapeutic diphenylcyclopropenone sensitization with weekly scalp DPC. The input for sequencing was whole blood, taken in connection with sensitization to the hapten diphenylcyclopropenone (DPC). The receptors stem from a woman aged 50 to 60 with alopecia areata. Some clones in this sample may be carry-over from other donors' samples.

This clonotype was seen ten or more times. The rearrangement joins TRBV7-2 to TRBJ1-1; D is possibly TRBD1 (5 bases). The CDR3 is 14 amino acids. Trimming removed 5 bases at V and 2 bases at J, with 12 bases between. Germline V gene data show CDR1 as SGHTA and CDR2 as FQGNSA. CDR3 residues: CASSLLQVNTEAFF. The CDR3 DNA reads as TGTGCCAGCAGCCTCCTACAGGTTAACACTGAAGCTTTCTTT.

The CDR3 coding sequence is TGTGCCAGCACCCCGGACTGGGACAGGGGCACAGATACGCAGTATTTT. Residues: CASTPDWDRGTDTQYF. The V gene is TRBV6-2 or TRBV6-3, the J gene TRBJ2-3; TRBD1 aligns across 9 bases. CDR3 length: 16 residues. Germline V gene sequence: CDR1 MNHEY, CDR2 SVGEGT. V lost 7 bases and J lost 1; bases outside the gene matches: 9.

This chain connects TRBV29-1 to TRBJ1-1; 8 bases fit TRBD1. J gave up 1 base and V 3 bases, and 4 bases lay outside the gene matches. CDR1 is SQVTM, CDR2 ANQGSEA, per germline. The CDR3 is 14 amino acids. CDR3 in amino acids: CSVDRGLGNTEAFF. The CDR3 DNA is TGCAGCGTTGACAGGGGGCTCGGGAACACTGAAGCTTTCTTT.

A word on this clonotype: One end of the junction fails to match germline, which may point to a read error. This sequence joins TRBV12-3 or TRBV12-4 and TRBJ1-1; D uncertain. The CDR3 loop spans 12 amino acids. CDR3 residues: CASLAMNTETFF. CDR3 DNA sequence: TGTGCCTCCCTTGCTATGAACACTGAAACTTTCTTT.